The 21 T cell receptor beta chains below were found in one sample sequenced in a study of CD8 T cells in ankylosing spondylitis. TCRdb re-analysed the 5' RACE reads in MiXCR, keeping a single row per CDR3 protein. The sample has around 300,000 distinct CDR3 sequences; around 20% are singletons. The sample taken for sequencing was blood, either unsorted or a sorted T cell fraction (not recorded which). Source of these receptors: a female donor with ankylosing spondylitis or in good health (not recorded which).

This clonotype has only one observation. The rearrangement uses TRBV4-2 and TRBJ1-2; D call uncertain. The V end was cut by 3 bases, the J end by 4 bases, with 15 bases between. Per the germline V gene, CDR1 is LGHNA and CDR2 is YNFKEQ. The CDR3 consists of 15 residues. The CDR3 loop reads CASSQAFTGSYGYTF. The CDR3 nucleotides read TGTGCCAGCAGCCAGGCTTTTACGGGCTCCTATGGCTACACCTTC.

This chain links TRBV6-1 with TRBJ1-4; 10 bases line up with TRBD1. Germline trimming cut 6 bases from V and 5 bases from J; bases unmatched to any gene: 6. This CDR3 is 15 amino acids long. Germline CDR1 is MNHNS and CDR2 is SASEGT. The CDR3 protein is CASRNRDRGNEKLFF. The CDR3, as DNA: TGTGCCAGCAGAAACCGGGACAGGGGAAATGAAAAACTGTTTTTT.

The chain uses TRBV7-3 and TRBJ2-1; D unclear. V was cut by 2 bases and J by 7 bases, with 12 bases left in between. CDR3 length equals 14 residues. The germline gives CDR1 SGHTA, CDR2 FQGTGA. DNA of the CDR3: TGTGCCAGCAGCTTATTCCCGGTCCCTAATGAGCAGTTCTTC. This sequence encodes CASSLFPVPNEQFF.

This clonotype was counted a few times. The chain uses TRBV5-1 and TRBJ2-1; 12 bases match TRBD2. The V segment lost 3 bases and the J segment 4 bases; nucleotides outside the gene matches: 8. The CDR3 is made up of 17 amino acids. The V gene's germline CDR1 is SGHRS and CDR2 YFSETQ. The DNA for the CDR3 is TGCGCCAGCAGCTCGGGGATACTAGCGGGAGGATACAATGAGCAGTTCTTC. Its translation: CASSSGILAGGYNEQFF.

V and J are TRBV18 and TRBJ1-5; TRBD1 agrees at 8 bases. The CDR3 contains 16 residues. Germline V gene data show CDR1 as KGHSH and CDR2 as LQKENI. Trimming at V came to 5 bases and at J to 1 base, leaving 7 bases not matched to a gene. The CDR3 reads CASSSGQGRSNQPQHF. For the CDR3, the DNA is TGTGCCAGCTCATCAGGACAGGGCAGGAGCAATCAGCCCCAGCATTTT.

This clonotype has only a few counts. The CDR3 bases are TGTGCCAGCAGCTGGACTAGCGGGAAATACAATGAGCAGTTCTTC. It yields the protein CASSWTSGKYNEQFF. This chain uses TRBV11-2 with TRBJ2-1; 12 nucleotides align to TRBD2. Germline CDR1 and CDR2: SGHAT and FQNNGV. J gave up 4 bases and V 4 bases, and 2 bases lay outside the gene matches. The CDR3 is 15 residues long.

This clonotype occurred many times. This chain uses TRBV6-5 with TRBJ1-2; 10 nucleotides agree with TRBD1. The germline V gene encodes CDR1 MNHEY and CDR2 SVGAGI. V was clipped by 4 bases and J by 4 bases; unmatched bases: 6. CDR3 size: 15 residues. The DNA of the CDR3 is TGTGCCAGCAGTTCGTCGGGACAGGGGATCTATGGCTACACCTTC. Residues: CASSSSGQGIYGYTF.

This clonotype showed up just a few times. J is TRBJ1-4 and V is TRBV7-7, with D possibly matching TRBD1 (5 bases). The CDR3 has 13 residues. CDR1 is SSHAT and CDR2 is FNYEAQ in the germline V gene (reference sequence). The ends were cut back, 5 bases at V and 12 bases at J, with 16 bases in the middle. The CDR3 sequence is CASSPTKAGELFF. The CDR3 DNA reads as TGTGCCAGCAGCCCCACCAAGGCGGGGGAACTGTTTTTT.

V gene TRBV7-2 combines with J gene TRBJ1-6; the match to TRBD1 covers 9 bases. Trimming cost V 7 bases and J 8 bases; bases outside gene matches: 6. Looked up from germline, CDR1 is SGHTA and CDR2 is FQGNSA. The CDR3 is 14 residues long. The CDR3 here is CASIPGQGHSPLHF. CDR3 coding DNA: TGTGCCAGCATTCCGGGACAGGGTCATTCACCCCTCCACTTT.

This clonotype was observed a handful of times. The rearrangement links TRBV20-1 to TRBJ2-4; TRBD2 matches at 10 bases. CDR3 length: 13 residues. The germline V gene has CDR1 DFQATT and CDR2 SNEGSKA (reference sequence). J gave up 6 bases and V 6 bases, and 5 bases lay outside the gene matches. The CDR3, as DNA: TGCAGTGCCCATTGGACTAGCGGAAACATTCAGTACTTC. Translating gives CSAHWTSGNIQYF.

The DNA of the CDR3 is TGTGCCAGCAGGACAGGCTCTGGAAACACCATATATTTT. Its translation: CASRTGSGNTIYF. V and J are TRBV7-2 and TRBJ1-3; weak D call: TRBD1 (6 bases). The length of the CDR3 is 13 residues. The germline CDR1 and CDR2 sequences are SGHTA and FQGNSA. V lost 6 bases and J 0 bases, leaving 6 bases between the germline ends.

CDR3: CASGPRTDTQYF. Written as DNA, the CDR3 is TGTGCCAGCGGCCCACGTACAGATACGCAGTATTTT. The chain uses TRBV7-6 and TRBJ2-3; D gene uncertain. The CDR3 has 12 amino acids. V shed 8 bases and J shed 3 bases, with 9 bases lying between them. Germline V gives CDR1 SGHVS, CDR2 FNYEAQ.

This clonotype turned up a few times. The chain carries TRBV29-1 and TRBJ1-1, with D possibly being TRBD1 (5 bases). Germline CDR1 reads SQVTM; CDR2 reads ANQGSEA. The CDR3 extends over 12 amino acids. V lost 4 bases, J lost 5 bases, and 11 bases lay in between. The CDR3 spells CSVAGGGTEAFF. The CDR3 DNA follows: TGCAGCGTTGCGGGGGGGGGGACTGAAGCTTTCTTT.

This clonotype appeared a few times. This chain connects TRBV20-1 to TRBJ2-3; TRBD2 agrees at 10 bases. CDR1 is DFQATT, CDR2 SNEGSKA, per germline (reference sequence). The CDR3 extends over 15 amino acids. Germline trimming cut 6 bases from V and 6 bases from J; bases unmatched to any gene: 12. CDR3 sequence reads: CSAPPSGRSLDTQYF. CDR3 DNA sequence: TGCAGTGCGCCCCCTAGCGGGAGAAGTCTGGATACGCAGTATTTT.

This clonotype is a singleton in its sample. The gene calls are TRBV19 and TRBJ2-1, with 8 bases that match TRBD2. Per germline, CDR1 LNHDA and CDR2 SQIVND (reference sequence). The CDR3 runs to 15 residues. V trimming: 7 bases; J trimming: 4 bases; junction bases outside the gene matches: 9. The CDR3 is CASTRSGTKYNEQFF. In nucleotides, the CDR3 is TGTGCCAGTACCCGTAGCGGGACCAAGTACAATGAGCAGTTCTTC. The variable domain in full, completed from reference TRBV19 and TRBJ2-1, reads DGGITQSPKYLFRKEGQNVTLSCEQNLNHDAMYWYRQDPGQGLRLIYYSQIVNDFQKGDIAEGYSVSREKKESFPLTVTSAQKNPTAFYLCASTRSGTKYNEQFFGPGTRLTVL.

This clonotype was picked up a small number of times. The genes are TRBV6-5 and TRBJ2-1, with 7 bases lining up with TRBD2. V was pared by 4 bases and J by 5 bases, with 8 bases of the junction left unmatched. The CDR3 is 15 amino acids. Germline V lookup: CDR1 MNHEY, CDR2 SVGAGI. CDR3 nucleotides: TGTGCCAGCAGTTCCCGGACTAGGCACCACAATGAGCAGTTCTTC. It translates to CASSSRTRHHNEQFF.

Only a few counts were recorded for this clonotype. The chain is built from TRBV25-1 and TRBJ2-7; 7 bases are a match to TRBD2. V dropped 8 bases and J dropped 4; count of bases not matched to a gene: 2. CDR1 and CDR2 from the germline V gene are MGHDK and SYGVNS. The CDR3 runs 11 residues. The CDR3 sequence is CASWGGYEQYF. The CDR3 coding sequence is TGTGCCAGCTGGGGGGGTTACGAGCAGTACTTC.

V usage is TRBV18 and J usage is TRBJ2-2; no clear D gene. V was clipped by 1 base and J by 10 bases, with 16 bases between them. CDR3 length: 15 residues. CDR1 is KGHSH and CDR2 is LQKENI in the germline V gene. CDR3 DNA sequence: TGTGCCAGCTCACCACAAGGGCGCGTCGACGAGGAGCTGTTTTTT. It codes for CASSPQGRVDEELFF. Filled out from reference TRBV18 and TRBJ2-2, the complete variable domain reads NAGVMQNPRHLVRRRGQEARLRCSPMKGHSHVYWYRQLPEEGLKFMVYLQKENIIDESGMPKERFSAEFPKEGPSILRIQQVVRGDSAAYFCASSPQGRVDEELFFGEGSRLTVL.

The chain joins TRBV28 to TRBJ2-7; D is possibly TRBD1 (6 bases). Trimming removed 7 bases from V and 0 bases from J, with 13 bases in between. CDR3 length: 14 amino acids. CDR1 is MDHEN and CDR2 is SYDVKM in the germline V gene. The DNA of the CDR3 is TGTGCCAGCATTAGGACAGCGAGCTCCTACGAGCAGTACTTC. It specifies CASIRTASSYEQYF.

This clonotype was seen more than once but under ten times. The gene calls are TRBV7-6 and TRBJ2-2; D gene uncertain. Trimming removed 3 bases at V and 7 bases at J, with 6 bases between. The CDR3 loop spans 12 amino acids. Germline CDR1 and CDR2: SGHVS and FNYEAQ. Written as DNA, the CDR3 is TGTGCCAGCAGCTTTCGGATCGGGGAGCTGTTTTTT. Its protein product is CASSFRIGELFF.

This chain links TRBV24-1 with TRBJ2-1, with 7 positions matching TRBD2. V was pared by 5 bases and J by 0 bases, with 3 bases of the junction left unmatched. CDR3 length: 15 residues. Per the germline V gene, CDR1 is KGHDR and CDR2 is SFDVKD. CDR3 in amino acids: CATSGGRASYNEQFF. The CDR3 DNA reads as TGTGCCACCAGTGGAGGGAGGGCCTCCTACAATGAGCAGTTCTTC.